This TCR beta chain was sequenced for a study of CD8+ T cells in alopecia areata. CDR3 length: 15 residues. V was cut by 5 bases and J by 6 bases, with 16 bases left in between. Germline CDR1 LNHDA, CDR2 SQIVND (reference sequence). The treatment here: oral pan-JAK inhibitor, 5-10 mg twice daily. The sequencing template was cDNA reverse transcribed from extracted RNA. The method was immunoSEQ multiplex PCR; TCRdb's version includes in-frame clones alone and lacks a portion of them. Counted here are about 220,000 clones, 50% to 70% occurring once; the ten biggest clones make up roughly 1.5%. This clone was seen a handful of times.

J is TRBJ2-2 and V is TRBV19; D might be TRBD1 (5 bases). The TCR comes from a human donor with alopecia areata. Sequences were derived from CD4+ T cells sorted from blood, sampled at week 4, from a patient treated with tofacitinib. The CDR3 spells CASSRRGADPGELFF. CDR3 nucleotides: TGTGCCAGTAGTCGAAGGGGCGCTGACCCCGGGGAGCTGTTTTTT.